This is a list of T cell receptor beta chains from one sample in a study of T-cell memory formation after mild COVID-19. TCRdb ran MiXCR on the 5' RACE reads and lists one entry per CDR3 protein. Of 500,000 to 600,000 distinct CDR3 sequences listed, about a sixth are singletons. The sequencing input was PBMCs or a T cell subset sorted from them (not recorded which). The receptor set was obtained from an adult woman who had mild COVID-19 (a few samples of this study predate the infection). Cell type and time point are not known. The CDR3 runs from the conserved cysteine through the conserved F or W. A D gene is named only where the DNA matches it firmly. Clone size appears in some rows only: once, few, many, or a class for an expanded clone.

- TRBJ1-5 13 - TRBV6-6 TGTGCCAGCAGTCCAGACAACCAAAGACCCCAGCATTTT CASSPDNQRPQHF
- TRBJ2-5 15 few TRBV5-1 TGCGCCAGCAGCTTGGTTAGTGTATCTGGAGAGACCCAGTACTTC CASSLVSVSGETQYF
TRBD1 TRBJ2-3 12 - TRBV30 TGTGCCTGGAGTGGGAGCTCGGGACAGGAGTATTTT CAWSGSSGQEYF
- TRBJ2-3 16 - TRBV13 TGTGCCAGCAGCAACGGACTCACATACGGCACAGATACGCAGTATTTT CASSNGLTYGTDTQYF
TRBD1 TRBJ2-4 14 few TRBV10-3 TGTGCCATCAGGGGACAGGGAAGTAAAAACATTCAGTACTTC CAIRGQGSKNIQYF
TRBD2 TRBJ2-2 18 few TRBV5-1 TGCGCCAGCAGCTTACTAGCGGGAGGACCTTCGAACACCGGGGAGCTGTTTTTT CASSLLAGGPSNTGELFF
TRBD1 TRBJ1-1 16 few TRBV5-1 TGCGCCAGCAGCTGGGGTCTGCAGGGGGCGCGAGCTGAAGCTTTCTTT CASSWGLQGARAEAFF
- TRBJ2-7 16 many TRBV5-1 TGCGCCAGCAGATCCTACGCCAGGGGGGAGGGCTACGAGCAGTACTTC CASRSYARGEGYEQYF
- TRBJ1-1 12 few TRBV10-3 TGTGCTACGCGGCAGGGAATGACTGAAGCTTTCTTT CATRQGMTEAFF
- TRBJ1-2 12 - TRBV5-1 TGCGCCAGCAGCGTGGACTTCACTGGCTACACCTTC CASSVDFTGYTF
- TRBJ2-2 16 - TRBV5-1 TGCGCCAGCAGCTTGATGGGGGGGCCGGGGACCGGGGAGCTGTTTTTT CASSLMGGPGTGELFF
TRBD2 TRBJ2-3 14 few TRBV28 TGTGCCAGCACGCTAGCGGGGGGCCTAGATACGCAGTATTTT CASTLAGGLDTQYF
- TRBJ1-6 14 - TRBV27 TGTGCCAGCAGTCCCGAGCTGGGGAATTCACCCCTCCACTTT CASSPELGNSPLHF
TRBD1 TRBJ2-1 16 - TRBV6-2/TRBV6-3 TGTGCCACCACCCAGGGGGCACTAGCCCCCCTCAATGAGCAGTTCTTC CATTQGALAPLNEQFF
TRBD1 TRBJ2-1 15 few TRBV7-3 TGTGCCAGCAGCCTCCTGGGACAGGGGAGTAATGAGCAGTTCTTC CASSLLGQGSNEQFF
- TRBJ2-3 16 few TRBV9 TGTGCCAGCAGCGTAGTGGCAGGCGAGGGAACAGATACGCAGTATTTT CASSVVAGEGTDTQYF
TRBD2 TRBJ2-4 17 many TRBV4-2 TGTGCCAGCAGCGGGCGGGAGCAAACCTTAGCCAAAAACATTCAGTACTTC CASSGREQTLAKNIQYF
TRBD2 TRBJ2-5 15 few TRBV12-3/TRBV12-4 TGTGCCAGCAGGCAAGCGGGGGGGAGCTTGGAGACCCAGTACTTC CASRQAGGSLETQYF
- TRBJ2-7 14 - TRBV6-5 TGTGCCAGCAGTTACTCGGCAGGGAACTACGAGCAGTACTTC CASSYSAGNYEQYF
TRBD2 TRBJ2-1 15 - TRBV24-1 TGTGCCACCAGTGATTTGTCTAGCGGAAGTGTTGAGCAGTTCTTC CATSDLSSGSVEQFF
TRBD1 TRBJ1-1 17 few TRBV7-9 TGTGCCAGCAGCATCCGCTACGATCGACAGGGTCGGACTGAAGCTTTCTTT CASSIRYDRQGRTEAFF
- TRBJ1-5 12 few TRBV12-3/TRBV12-4 TGTGCCAGCAGTGATACAGGCCAGCCCCAGCATTTT CASSDTGQPQHF
- TRBJ1-1 16 few TRBV4-3 TGCGCCAGCAGCCAAGATCCCCGACAGGTCAGCACTGAAGCTTTCTTT CASSQDPRQVSTEAFF
TRBD2 TRBJ2-2 19 - TRBV11-3 TGTGCCAGCAGCCATTGGGGGGCACTAGCGGACGGGGAGGCCGGGGAGCTGTTTTTT CASSHWGALADGEAGELFF
TRBD1 TRBJ2-2 15 - TRBV3-1 TGTGCCAGCAGCATCAGACAGGGGGTCACCGGGGAGCTGTTTTTT CASSIRQGVTGELFF
TRBD1 TRBJ1-2 13 - TRBV10-2 TGCGCCAGCAGATCAGGGGGCGCGTACGGATACACCTTC CASRSGGAYGYTF
- TRBJ2-3 14 few TRBV30 TGTGCCTGGAGTGTGAGGGGACTCACAGATACGCAGTATTTT CAWSVRGLTDTQYF
TRBD2 TRBJ2-7 15 few TRBV27 TGTGCCAGCAGTCCTTACACCGGGACTACCTACGAGCAGTACTTC CASSPYTGTTYEQYF
TRBD2 TRBJ2-7 15 - TRBV12-3/TRBV12-4 TGTGCCAGCAGTCCACTAGCGGGCATTGGATGCGAGCAGTACTTC CASSPLAGIGCEQYF
- TRBJ1-1 13 few TRBV3-1 TGTGCCAGCAGCCAAATCCGGGCCGCTGAAGCTTTCTTT CASSQIRAAEAFF
- TRBJ1-6 14 few TRBV7-2 TGTGCCAGCAGCTTCGGGGTGTACAATTCACCCCTCCACTTT CASSFGVYNSPLHF
TRBD2 TRBJ2-1 17 few TRBV7-9 TGTGCCAGCAGTCCCACTAGCGGGAGGGCCAAGGTGTATGAGCAGTTCTTC CASSPTSGRAKVYEQFF
- TRBJ1-5 15 - TRBV6-6 TGTGCCAGCACCTCAGGGAGGGGAAGCAATCAGCCCCAGCATTTT CASTSGRGSNQPQHF
- TRBJ2-1 13 few TRBV6-5 TGTGCCAGCACCCACCCCCCTAGGCATGAGCAGTTCTTC CASTHPPRHEQFF
- TRBJ1-1 13 few TRBV7-6 TGTGCCAGCAGAGGGGGGGTGGGGGCTGAAGCTTTCTTT CASRGGVGAEAFF
TRBD2 TRBJ2-3 17 - TRBV14 TGTGCCAGCAGCCATCCCAGAGCGGGGGTGAAAGCAGATACGCAGTATTTT CASSHPRAGVKADTQYF
- TRBJ2-1 14 few TRBV5-1 TGCGCCAGCTCCCCCCGGGGCCGCTTCCATGAGCAGTTCTTC CASSPRGRFHEQFF
- TRBJ2-1 16 - TRBV7-9 TGTGCCAGCAGCCGCGAGGGCGGGACGGGCTACAATGAGCAGTTCTTC CASSREGGTGYNEQFF
TRBD2 TRBJ2-2 18 - TRBV5-6 TGTGCCAGCAGCTTTCGGCGGCTAGCGGGGGATAACACCGGGGAGCTGTTTTTT CASSFRRLAGDNTGELFF
TRBD2 TRBJ2-3 17 few TRBV7-9 TGTGCCAGCAGCTTAGGGCTAGCGGGGACTCACACAGATACGCAGTATTTT CASSLGLAGTHTDTQYF
- TRBJ2-7 15 - TRBV9 TGTGCCAGCAGCGTAGGGGTCAGAAGCTCCTACGAGCAGTACTTC CASSVGVRSSYEQYF
TRBD1 TRBJ2-2 15 - TRBV20-1 TGCAGTGCTACCGGTGACAGGGAGTTCTCCGGGGAGCTGTTTTTT CSATGDREFSGELFF
TRBD1 TRBJ2-2 16 few TRBV19 TGTGCCAGTAGTATACAGGGGGCGGAGAACACCGGGGAGCTGTTTTTT CASSIQGAENTGELFF
TRBD2 TRBJ2-5 20 few TRBV12-3/TRBV12-4 TGTGCCAGCAGCACCACGACTAGCGGGAGTTCGGGTGGGTTCCAAGAGACCCAGTACTTC CASSTTTSGSSGGFQETQYF
- TRBJ2-1 16 - TRBV11-2 TGTGCCAGCAGCTTAGGGTGGAGGGAAAGGGGCAATGAGCAGTTCTTC CASSLGWRERGNEQFF
TRBD1 TRBJ1-5 13 - TRBV30 TGTGCCTGGGCTGGACAGGCGAATCAGCCCCAGCATTTT CAWAGQANQPQHF
- TRBJ1-2 14 few TRBV7-9 TGTGCCAGCAGCTTAGAATTGGGGGGATCTGGCTACACCTTC CASSLELGGSGYTF
TRBD1 TRBJ2-1 13 many TRBV10-3 TGTGCCATCGGGACAGACAGATACAATGAGCAGTTCTTC CAIGTDRYNEQFF
- TRBJ1-6 15 - TRBV6-5 TGTGCCAGCAACCAGGGGAGCTCCTATAATTCACCCCTCCACTTT CASNQGSSYNSPLHF